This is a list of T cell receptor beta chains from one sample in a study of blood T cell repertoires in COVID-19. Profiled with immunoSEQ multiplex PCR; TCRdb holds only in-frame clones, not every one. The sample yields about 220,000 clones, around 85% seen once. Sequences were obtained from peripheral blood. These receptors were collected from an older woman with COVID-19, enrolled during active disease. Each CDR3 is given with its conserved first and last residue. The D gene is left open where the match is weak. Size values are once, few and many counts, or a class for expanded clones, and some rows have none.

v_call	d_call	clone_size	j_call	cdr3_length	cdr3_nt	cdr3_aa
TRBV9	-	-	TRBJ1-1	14	TGTGCCAGCAGCGTTGGAGAAACGAACACTGAAGCTTTCTTT	CASSVGETNTEAFF
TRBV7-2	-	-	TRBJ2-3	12	TGTGCCAGCAGCCCGACCTCGGGACTGCAGTATTTT	CASSPTSGLQYF
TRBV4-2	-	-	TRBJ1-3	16	TGTGCCAGCAGCCAAGAAGGACAGTCCTCGGGAAACACCATATATTTT	CASSQEGQSSGNTIYF
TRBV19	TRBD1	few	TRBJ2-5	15	TGTGCCAGTAGTAAACGGACAGGGATTGGTGGGACCCAGTACTTC	CASSKRTGIGGTQYF
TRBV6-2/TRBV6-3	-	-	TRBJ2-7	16	TGTGCCAGCAGTTACTTCCGACCAGGGTTTAATTACGAGCAGTACTTC	CASSYFRPGFNYEQYF
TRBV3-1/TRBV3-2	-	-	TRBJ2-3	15	TGTGCCAGCAGCCCTCGGCGACAGGCGTGGGATACGCAGTATTTT	CASSPRRQAWDTQYF
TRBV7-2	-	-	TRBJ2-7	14	TGTGCCAGCAGCTTAACGGCAGGGGCCTACGAGCAGTACTTC	CASSLTAGAYEQYF
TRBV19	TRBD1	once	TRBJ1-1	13	TGTGCCAGTATCGGACAGGGAACCACTGAAGCTTTCTTT	CASIGQGTTEAFF
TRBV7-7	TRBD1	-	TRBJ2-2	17	TGTGCTAGCAGCTTAGGGATCGGGACAGGACGCACCGGGGAGCTGTTTTTT	CASSLGIGTGRTGELFF
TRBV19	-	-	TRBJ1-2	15	TGTGCCAGTAGTATGGGGGGGGCGCGTAACTATGGCTACACCTTC	CASSMGGARNYGYTF
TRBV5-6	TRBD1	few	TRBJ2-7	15	TGTGCCAGCAGCTTATTCGGGACAGGGGGCTACGAGCAGTACTTC	CASSLFGTGGYEQYF